These T cell receptor beta chains were read from a single sample in a study of T cell responses to AZD1222 COVID-19 vaccine. This table comes from immunoSEQ multiplex PCR, and its TCRdb copy is limited to in-frame clones, with some not included. This sample yields about 150,000 clones, of which about nine tenths are seen a single time; 5.1% belongs to the top ten. This specimen consisted of peripheral blood, obtained on day 0 of AZD1222 vaccination. The source is an adult in good health. Each CDR3 is given with its conserved first and last residue. Fields, in order: V gene, J gene, D gene, CDR3 DNA, CDR3 protein. D genes are given only for firm matches.

TRBV7-2,TRBJ2-7,TRBD1,TGTGCCAGCAGCTTGACACCGGGACAGGGGGCGAGAAACGAGCAGTACTTC,CASSLTPGQGARNEQYF
TRBV24-1,TRBJ2-5,-,TGTGCCACCAGTGATGGGTCAGATGAGGGCCAGTACTTC,CATSDGSDEGQYF
TRBV11-2,TRBJ2-1,-,TGTGCCAGCAGCTTAGTTTGGGAGCAGTTCTTC,CASSLVWEQFF
TRBV9,TRBJ1-1,-,TGTGCCAGCACCAGATCGACCGGCGGGGTAGGGGACACTGAAGCTTTCTTT,CASTRSTGGVGDTEAFF
TRBV4-3,TRBJ1-6,-,TGCGCCAGCAGCCAACTACCAGGAAACTCACCCCTCCACTTT,CASSQLPGNSPLHF
TRBV21-1,TRBJ2-2,-,TGTGCCAGCACCCGACTGGGAGAGGTAGAGCTGTTTTTT,CASTRLGEVELFF
TRBV29-1,TRBJ2-7,TRBD2,TGCAGCGTTGAGGGCCTTGGGGGGGGCTACGAGCAGTACTTC,CSVEGLGGGYEQYF
TRBV3-1/TRBV3-2,TRBJ2-5,-,TGTGCCAGCAGCCAAGCCCTGGAGGGACCGACTCCCGCTAGTACTCAAGAGACCCAGTACTTC,CASSQALEGPTPASTQETQYF
TRBV18,TRBJ1-5,-,TGTGCCAGCTCACCAATTGCGGGCAATCAGCCCCAGCATTTT,CASSPIAGNQPQHF
TRBV6-5,TRBJ2-1,TRBD2,TGTGCCAGCAACCCAAGCGGGAGCTCCTACAATGAGCAGTTCTTC,CASNPSGSSYNEQFF